This record covers a single T cell receptor (beta chain). Trimming shortened V by 2 bases and J by 5 bases, and 9 bases separated the two germline ends. This CDR3 contains 14 residues. Germline CDR1 MDHEN, CDR2 SYDVKM. The data were produced by immunoSEQ multiplex PCR, yet TCRdb's version contains in-frame clones alone and is incomplete. The sample has about 64,000 clones, around 96% seen once. The data are from a study of T cell changes during pregnancy in multiple sclerosis. The V and J genes are TRBV28 and TRBJ2-2; a weak D match, TRBD1 (6 bases). This clonotype was obtained from a female donor with multiple sclerosis, enrolled in a pregnancy study. The sequencing here drew on CD8+ T cells from peripheral blood mononuclear cells, taken after pregnancy. In DNA, the CDR3 is TGTGCCAGCAGTTTAGGGCAGGGGACCGGGGAGCTGTTTTTT. The encoded protein is CASSLGQGTGELFF. Full variable domain (rest looked up from reference TRBV28 and TRBJ2-2): DVKVTQSSRYLVKRTGEKVFLECVQDMDHENMFWYRQDPGLGLRLIYFSYDVKMKEKGDIPEGYSVSREKKERFSLILESASTNQTSMYLCASSLGQGTGELFFGEGSRLTVL.